This T cell receptor (beta chain) is from a study of shared clonotypes between healthy human individuals. General study points: Compared with clonotypes that all four donors shared, non-shared clonotypes had lower generation probabilities.

The CDR3 loop spans 15 amino acids. Germline CDR1 and CDR2: ENHRY and SYGVKD. J gave up 7 bases and V 4 bases, and 5 bases lay outside the gene matches. About this clone itself: Antigen specificity is unknown.

Data came from immunoSEQ multiplex PCR; TCRdb stores just in-frame clones and leaves some out. The data show under 1,100,000 clones, roughly 70% seen once. The chain is built from TRBV10-3 and TRBJ2-1, with 12 nucleotides matching TRBD2. The clonotype was recovered from a man aged 18-30 years in good health. Sequences were obtained from memory CD4+ T cells sorted from blood. Regarding subset: CD45RA-negative fraction. The CDR3: CAISAGTSGLNEQFF. CDR3 nucleotides: TGTGCCATCAGTGCCGGGACTAGCGGGTTGAATGAGCAGTTCTTC.